The entry below describes one T cell receptor beta chain. The data are from a study of control samples from healthy donors and cancer patients. TCRdb's copy holds only in-frame clones and misses some; the assay was immunoSEQ multiplex PCR. The repertoire includes just over 150,000 clones, roughly 90% of them detected once, and around 12% sits in the top ten. The sample consisted of blood. The TCR sequence derives from a man aged 30 to 45 in good health.

DNA of the CDR3: TGTGCCAGCGGCCTAAAAAGGGTCAACACTGAAGCTTTCTTT. This gives the protein CASGLKRVNTEAFF. The chain joins TRBV25-1 to TRBJ1-1, with D hard to call. The CDR3 runs to 14 residues. The germline V and J ends were trimmed by 8 bases and 2 bases, with 15 bases remaining between them. Germline CDR1 MGHDK, CDR2 SYGVNS.